This T cell receptor beta chain comes out of a study of blood T cell repertoires in COVID-19 (dated by TCRdb to the early 2020s). With respect to the entire study: The collaborator samples originated in the United States, Italy and Spain and spanned the acute and convalescent phases of COVID-19. The dataset comprised deeply sampled blood TCRbeta repertoires from subjects exposed to, actively infected with, or recovered from COVID-19. Samples came from the ongoing ImmuneRACE study (first 160 participants) plus 1,254 subjects from 6 global collaborators. HLA class I and class II types, where available, came from metadata supplied by the sample provider rather than from assay-based typing. Nearly every sample came with metadata listing a de-identified subject ID, COVID-19 status, age in years and sex. The repertoires were made available in a free public database intended to serve as a resource for research on the immune response to SARS-CoV-2. The prospective study material was composed of cDNA or gDNA derived from T cells, B-cell-depleted T cells, or PBMCs. What the study reported, not specific to this receptor: Clinical and demographic metadata were provided uncurated, with the amount varying by source and participant.

TCRbeta CDR3 regions were amplified from genomic DNA using the immunoSEQ Assay, a bias-controlled multiplex PCR. Regarding the original processing steps: The number of nucleated cells in each sample was estimated from the amplification of reference gene primers within the assay. To quantify the absolute abundance of each unique TCRbeta CDR3 rearrangement, sequence reads were collapsed and filtered. For each sample, productive Simpson clonality was calculated as the square root of Simpson's diversity index across productive rearrangements. Imported from immuneACCESS, the table was reduced by TCRdb to in-frame sequences with V and J called. These copies leave out some clones; in studies compared against another copy, an unresolved V gene accounts for under half, and the cause of the remainder is not known. V and J calls and clone size are as listed in that table; D and trimming were resolved from the DNA. The sample table records nearly 350,000 clones; about 90% of these occur just once. The biggest ten clones account for 2.5% to 4% of the sample.

Comment on this clone: The specificity of this receptor is unknown. Base qualities are not recorded, but no much larger clone differs from it by a single base.

A second Seattle source provided samples from volunteer blood donors who had recovered from COVID-19. Collaborating institutions collected whole blood in K2EDTA tubes following their own protocols. For TCRbeta analysis, collaborators shipped samples in one of three forms: frozen whole blood, isolated PBMCs, or DNA extracted from either of those sample types. The germline V gene yields SGHTA for CDR1 and FQGNSA for CDR2. Inclusive of the bounding cysteine and phenylalanine, the CDR3 is 15 residues long. Only CDR3 DNA is held: 45 bases, read in frame from base 1. From V the trimming removes 5 bases and from J it removes 5 bases, while the gene matches leave 10 bases of the junction unaccounted for.

The chain was built from TRBV7-2 and TRBJ1-2, with TRBD1 identical over 8 junction bases. Source material: peripheral blood. This sequence originates from a woman aged 18-29 years who had recovered from COVID-19. The nucleotide sequence is given as TGTGCCAGCAGCATCTGGACAGGGTCGCTGTATGGCTACACCTTC. It specifies CASSIWTGSLYGYTF.